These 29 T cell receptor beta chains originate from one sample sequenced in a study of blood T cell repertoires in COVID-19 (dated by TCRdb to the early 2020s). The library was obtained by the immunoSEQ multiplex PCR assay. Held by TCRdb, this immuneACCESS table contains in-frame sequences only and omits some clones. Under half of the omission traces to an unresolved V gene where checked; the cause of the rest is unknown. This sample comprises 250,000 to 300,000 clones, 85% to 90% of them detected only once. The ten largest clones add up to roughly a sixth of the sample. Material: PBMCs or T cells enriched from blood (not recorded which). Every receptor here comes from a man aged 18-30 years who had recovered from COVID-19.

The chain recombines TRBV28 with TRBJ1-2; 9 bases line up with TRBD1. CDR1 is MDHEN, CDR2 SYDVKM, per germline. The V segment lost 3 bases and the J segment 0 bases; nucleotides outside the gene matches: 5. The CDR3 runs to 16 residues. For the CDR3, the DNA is TGTGCCAGCAGTTTGCCTACAGGGGGCCCTAACTATGGCTACACCTTC. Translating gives CASSLPTGGPNYGYTF.

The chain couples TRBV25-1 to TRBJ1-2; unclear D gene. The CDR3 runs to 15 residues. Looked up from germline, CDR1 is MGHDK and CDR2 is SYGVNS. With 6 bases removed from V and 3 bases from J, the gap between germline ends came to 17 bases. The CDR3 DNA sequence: TGTGCCAGCAGCGGCGCCCCCCGGGAAGACTATGGCTACACCTTC. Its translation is CASSGAPREDYGYTF.

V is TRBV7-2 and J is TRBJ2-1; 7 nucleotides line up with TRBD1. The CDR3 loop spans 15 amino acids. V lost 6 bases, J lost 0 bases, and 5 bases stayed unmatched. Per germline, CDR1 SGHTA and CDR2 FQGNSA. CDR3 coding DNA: TGTGCCAGCAGACAGACAGGGAGCTCCTACAATGAGCAGTTCTTC. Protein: CASRQTGSSYNEQFF.

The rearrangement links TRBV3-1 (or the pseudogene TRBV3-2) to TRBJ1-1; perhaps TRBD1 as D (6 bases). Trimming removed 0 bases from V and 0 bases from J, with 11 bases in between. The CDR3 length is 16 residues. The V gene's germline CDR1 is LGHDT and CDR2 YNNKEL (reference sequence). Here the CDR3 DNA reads TGTGCCAGCAGCCAAGACCAGGGGAACGTGAACACTGAAGCTTTCTTT. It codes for CASSQDQGNVNTEAFF.

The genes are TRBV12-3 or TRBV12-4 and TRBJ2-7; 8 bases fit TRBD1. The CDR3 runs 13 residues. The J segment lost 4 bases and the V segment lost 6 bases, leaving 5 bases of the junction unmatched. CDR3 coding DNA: TGTGCCAGCAGGAGACAGGGGACGTACGAGCAGTACTTC. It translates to CASRRQGTYEQYF.

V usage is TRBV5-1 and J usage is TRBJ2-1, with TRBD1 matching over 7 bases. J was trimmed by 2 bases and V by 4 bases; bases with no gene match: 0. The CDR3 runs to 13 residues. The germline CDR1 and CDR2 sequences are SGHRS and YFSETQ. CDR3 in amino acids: CASSGTAYNEQFF. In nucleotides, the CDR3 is TGCGCCAGCAGCGGGACAGCCTACAATGAGCAGTTCTTC.

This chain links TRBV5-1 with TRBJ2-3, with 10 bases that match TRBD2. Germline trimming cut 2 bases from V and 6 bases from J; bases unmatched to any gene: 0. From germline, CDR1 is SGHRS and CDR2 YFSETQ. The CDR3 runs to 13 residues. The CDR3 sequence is CASSLLAGDTQYF. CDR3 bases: TGCGCCAGCAGCTTACTAGCGGGGGATACGCAGTATTTT.

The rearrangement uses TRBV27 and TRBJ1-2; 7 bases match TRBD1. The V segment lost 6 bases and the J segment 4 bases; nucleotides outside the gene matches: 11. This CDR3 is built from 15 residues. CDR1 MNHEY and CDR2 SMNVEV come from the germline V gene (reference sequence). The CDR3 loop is CASRGQAAAGYGYTF. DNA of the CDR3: TGTGCCAGCAGAGGACAGGCCGCCGCGGGCTATGGCTACACCTTC.

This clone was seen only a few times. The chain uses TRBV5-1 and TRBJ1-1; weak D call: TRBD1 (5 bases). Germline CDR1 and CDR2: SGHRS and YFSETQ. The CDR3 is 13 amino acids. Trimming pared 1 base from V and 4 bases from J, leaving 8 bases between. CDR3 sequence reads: CASSLSGGTEAFF. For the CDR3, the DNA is TGCGCCAGCAGCTTGTCGGGGGGCACTGAAGCTTTCTTT.

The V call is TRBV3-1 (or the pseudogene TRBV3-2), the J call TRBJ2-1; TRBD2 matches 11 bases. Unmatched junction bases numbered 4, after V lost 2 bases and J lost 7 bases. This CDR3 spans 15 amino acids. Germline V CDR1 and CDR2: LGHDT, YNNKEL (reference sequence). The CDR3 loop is CASSQTSGGQNEQFF. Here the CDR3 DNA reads TGTGCCAGCAGCCAAACTAGCGGGGGCCAGAATGAGCAGTTCTTC.

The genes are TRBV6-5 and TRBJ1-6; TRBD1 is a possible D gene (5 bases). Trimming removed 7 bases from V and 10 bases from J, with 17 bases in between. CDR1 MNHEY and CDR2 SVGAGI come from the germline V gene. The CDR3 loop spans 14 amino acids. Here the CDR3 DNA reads TGTGCCAGCACAAACGGGGGAGGGGAGTCACCCCTCCACTTT. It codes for CASTNGGGESPLHF.

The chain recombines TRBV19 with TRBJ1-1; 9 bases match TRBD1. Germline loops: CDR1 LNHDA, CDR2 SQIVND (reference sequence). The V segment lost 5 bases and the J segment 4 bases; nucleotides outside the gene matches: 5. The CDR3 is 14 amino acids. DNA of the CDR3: TGTGCCAGTAGTCTGTTGACAGGGGGCACTGAAGCTTTCTTT. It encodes CASSLLTGGTEAFF.

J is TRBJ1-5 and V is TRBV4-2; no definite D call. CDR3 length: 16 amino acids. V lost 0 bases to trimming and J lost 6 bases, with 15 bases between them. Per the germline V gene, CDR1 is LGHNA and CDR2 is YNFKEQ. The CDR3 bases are TGTGCCAGCAGCCAAGATTTGGGGAGGGTTGCTCAGCCCCAGCATTTT. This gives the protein CASSQDLGRVAQPQHF.

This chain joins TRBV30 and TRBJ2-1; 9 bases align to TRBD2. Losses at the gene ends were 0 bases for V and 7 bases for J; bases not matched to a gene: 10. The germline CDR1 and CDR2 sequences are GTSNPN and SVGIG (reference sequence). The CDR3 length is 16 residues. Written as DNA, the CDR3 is TGTGCCTGGAGTGTAAGTCGGCGGGGGGGCTTTAATGAGCAGTTCTTC. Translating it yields CAWSVSRRGGFNEQFF.

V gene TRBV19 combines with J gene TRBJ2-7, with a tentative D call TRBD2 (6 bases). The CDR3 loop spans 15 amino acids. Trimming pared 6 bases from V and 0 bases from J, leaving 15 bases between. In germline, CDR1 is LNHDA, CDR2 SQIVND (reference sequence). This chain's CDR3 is CASRNSGRSSYEQYF. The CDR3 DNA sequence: TGTGCCAGTAGGAATAGCGGAAGGAGCTCCTACGAGCAGTACTTC.

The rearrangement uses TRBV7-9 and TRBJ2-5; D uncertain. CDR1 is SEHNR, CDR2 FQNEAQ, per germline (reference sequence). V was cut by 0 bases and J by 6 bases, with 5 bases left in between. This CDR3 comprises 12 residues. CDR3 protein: CASSLAEKTQYF. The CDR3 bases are TGTGCCAGCAGCTTAGCGGAGAAGACCCAGTACTTC. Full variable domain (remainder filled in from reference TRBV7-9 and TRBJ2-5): DTGVSQNPRHKITKRGQNVTFRCDPISEHNRLYWYRQTLGQGPEFLTYFQNEAQLEKSRLLSDRFSAERPKGSFSTLEIQRTEQGDSAMYLCASSLAEKTQYFGPGTRLLVL.

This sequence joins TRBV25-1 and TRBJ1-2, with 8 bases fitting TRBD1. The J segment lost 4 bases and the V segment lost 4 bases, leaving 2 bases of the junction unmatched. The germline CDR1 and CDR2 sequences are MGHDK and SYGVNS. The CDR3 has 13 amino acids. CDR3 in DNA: TGTGCCAGCAGTGGCAGGGGGCCCTATGGCTACACCTTC. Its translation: CASSGRGPYGYTF.

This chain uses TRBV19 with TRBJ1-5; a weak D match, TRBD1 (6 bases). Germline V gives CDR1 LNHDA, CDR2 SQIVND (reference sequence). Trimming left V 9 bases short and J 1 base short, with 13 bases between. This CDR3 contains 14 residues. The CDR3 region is CASELDRSNQPQHF. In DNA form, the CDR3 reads TGTGCCAGCGAGTTGGACAGAAGCAATCAGCCCCAGCATTTT. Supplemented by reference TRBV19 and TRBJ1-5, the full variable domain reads DGGITQSPKYLFRKEGQNVTLSCEQNLNHDAMYWYRQDPGQGLRLIYYSQIVNDFQKGDIAEGYSVSREKKESFPLTVTSAQKNPTAFYLCASELDRSNQPQHFGDGTRLSIL.

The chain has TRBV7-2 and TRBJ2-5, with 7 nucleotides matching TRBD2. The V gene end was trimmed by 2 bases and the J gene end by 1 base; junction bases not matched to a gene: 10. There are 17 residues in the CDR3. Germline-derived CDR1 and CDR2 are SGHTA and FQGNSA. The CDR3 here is CASSLSLLASIQETQYF. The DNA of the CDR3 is TGTGCCAGCAGCTTATCTCTACTAGCGAGCATCCAAGAGACCCAGTACTTC.

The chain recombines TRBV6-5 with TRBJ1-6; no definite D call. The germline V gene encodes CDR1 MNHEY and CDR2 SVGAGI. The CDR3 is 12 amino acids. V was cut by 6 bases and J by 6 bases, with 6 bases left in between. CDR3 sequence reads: CASRVANSPLHF. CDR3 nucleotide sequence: TGTGCCAGCAGGGTGGCTAATTCACCCCTCCACTTT.

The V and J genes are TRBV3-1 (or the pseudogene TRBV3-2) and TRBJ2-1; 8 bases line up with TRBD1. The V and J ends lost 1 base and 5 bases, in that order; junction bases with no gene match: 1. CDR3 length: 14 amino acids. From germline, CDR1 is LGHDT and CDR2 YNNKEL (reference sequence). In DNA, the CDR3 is TGTGCCAGCAGCCAAGGCAGGGGGCACAATGAGCAGTTCTTC. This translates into CASSQGRGHNEQFF.

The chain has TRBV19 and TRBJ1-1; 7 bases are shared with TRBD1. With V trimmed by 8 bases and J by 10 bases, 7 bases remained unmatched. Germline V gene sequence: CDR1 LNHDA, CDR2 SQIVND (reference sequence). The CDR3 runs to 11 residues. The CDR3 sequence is CASGNTGVAFF. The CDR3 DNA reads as TGTGCCAGTGGGAATACAGGGGTAGCTTTCTTT.

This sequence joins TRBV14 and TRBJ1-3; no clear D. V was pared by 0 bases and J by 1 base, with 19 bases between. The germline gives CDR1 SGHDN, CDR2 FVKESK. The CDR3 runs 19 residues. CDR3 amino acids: CASSQESGSSLPSGNTIYF. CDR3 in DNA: TGTGCCAGCAGCCAAGAAAGTGGGAGCAGCCTCCCTTCTGGAAACACCATATATTTT.

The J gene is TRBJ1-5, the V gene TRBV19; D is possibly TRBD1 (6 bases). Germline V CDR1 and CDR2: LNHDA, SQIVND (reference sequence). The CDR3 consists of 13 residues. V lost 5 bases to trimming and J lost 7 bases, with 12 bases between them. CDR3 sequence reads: CASSQGSEQPQHF. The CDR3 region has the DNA TGTGCCAGTAGTCAGGGGTCAGAACAGCCCCAGCATTTT.

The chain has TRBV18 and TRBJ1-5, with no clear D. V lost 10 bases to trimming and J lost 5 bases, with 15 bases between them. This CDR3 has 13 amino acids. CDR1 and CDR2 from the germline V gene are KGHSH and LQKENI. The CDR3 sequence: CATSPGRDQPQHF. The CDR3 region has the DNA TGTGCCACCTCCCCCGGGCGGGATCAGCCCCAGCATTTT.

The CDR3 reads CASSIRQGDNSPLHF. For the CDR3, the DNA is TGTGCCAGTAGTATTCGACAGGGGGATAATTCACCCCTCCACTTT. The chain combines TRBV19 with TRBJ1-6; TRBD1 matches at 9 bases. The CDR3 sequence is 15 residues long. The junction had 2 bases not matched to a gene; V was cut back by 3 bases and J by 5 bases. CDR1 is LNHDA and CDR2 is SQIVND in the germline V gene (reference sequence).

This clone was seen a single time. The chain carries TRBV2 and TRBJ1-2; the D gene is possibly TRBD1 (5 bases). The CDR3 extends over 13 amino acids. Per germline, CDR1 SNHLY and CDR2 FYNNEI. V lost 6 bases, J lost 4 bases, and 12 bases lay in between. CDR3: CASRTAWGYGYTF. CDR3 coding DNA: TGTGCCAGCAGGACAGCCTGGGGCTATGGCTACACCTTC.

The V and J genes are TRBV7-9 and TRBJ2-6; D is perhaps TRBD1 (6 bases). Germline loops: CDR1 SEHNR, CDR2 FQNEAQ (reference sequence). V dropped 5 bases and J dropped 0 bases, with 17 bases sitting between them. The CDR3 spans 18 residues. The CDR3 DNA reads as TGTGCCAGCAGCCCACGACAGGCCGGGACCTCTGGGGCCAACGTCCTGACTTTC. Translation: CASSPRQAGTSGANVLTF.

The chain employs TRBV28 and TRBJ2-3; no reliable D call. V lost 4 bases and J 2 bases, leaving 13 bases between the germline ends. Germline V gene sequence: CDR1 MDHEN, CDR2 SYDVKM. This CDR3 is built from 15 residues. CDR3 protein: CASSYPRWLTDTQYF. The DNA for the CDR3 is TGTGCCAGCAGTTACCCGAGGTGGCTCACAGATACGCAGTATTTT.